These T cell receptor beta chains were read from a single sample in a study of Ad26.COV2.S vaccination and SARS-CoV-2 variants. The assay was immunoSEQ multiplex PCR, and TCRdb's table has in-frame clones only and misses some. The sample shows hundreds of thousands of clones, approximately 89% of them seen only once. The specimen comprised peripheral blood, sampled in a trial of Ad26.COV2.S vaccine versus placebo. These receptors came from a person aged 18-60 years who received the Ad26.COV2.S COVID-19 vaccine or a placebo. Both conserved end residues are part of each CDR3. Fields, in order: V gene, CDR3 protein.

>TRBV18
CASSSDRTNTEAFF
>TRBV6-1
CASSDPPPYEQYF
>TRBV9
CASSVDTGLNTEAFF
>TRBV21-1
CASSGQGGLADYNEQFF
>TRBV6-5
CASSYSGLVGNTIYF
>TRBV11-2
CASSETAGGSGNTIYF
>TRBV7-2
CASSRGGTGTGELFF
>TRBV19
CASSTVGASYTEAFF
>TRBV3-1/TRBV3-2
CASSQGAGGGTEAFF
>TRBV24-1
CATGDPSRNQPQHF
>TRBV3-1/TRBV3-2
CASSQDSLGTYEQYF
>TRBV27
CASSSDRGGSYEQYF
>TRBV3-1/TRBV3-2
CASSPGQMNTEAFF
>TRBV5-1
CASSSGQRTYEQYF
>TRBV6-5
CASSYNSGSGYYEQYF
>TRBV19
CATTSGQGRGNTEAFF
>TRBV27
CASSLRGVRGGLSYEQYF
>TRBV27
CASSFRPGTGGSGFF
>TRBV7-6
CASSSFGGAGGTDTQYF
>TRBV6-6
CASSRLNEQFF
>TRBV6-5
CASTQSGANVLTF
>TRBV7-2
CASSPRTGYTGELFF
>TRBV18
CASTSGAYSSGNTIYF
>TRBV3-1/TRBV3-2
CASSQSNEAFF
>TRBV4-3
CASSPDLGTGNEKLFF
>TRBV6-4
CASSQTGGLNEQFF
>TRBV5-1
CASSLEGRNTEAFF
>TRBV6-5
CASTRTSGVYEQYF
>TRBV30
CAWSTAGGETQYF
>TRBV5-5
CASSFTSRVNTGELFF
>TRBV4-2
CASSQAFTTPEGYTF
>TRBV2
CASIQGPGGEKLFF
>TRBV7-3
CASSQTSGIPYEQYF
>TRBV5-1
CASSRRLAGDTGELFF
>TRBV7-6
CASSPEGTSGRYSDEQYF
>TRBV27
CASSKTREETQYF
>TRBV11-2
CASSLNSLRLNGDTQYF
>TRBV9
CASSPRGGSYGYTF
>TRBV3-1/TRBV3-2
CASSQGAGKAFF
>TRBV20-1
CSARQDHEAFF
>TRBV7-9
CASSLGGAKFF
>TRBV6-5
CARIGQNYGYTF
>TRBV5-4
CASSRGNSGANVLTF
>TRBV15
CATSSHFTDRENQPQHF
>TRBV9
CASSSFPGLAGPSYEQYF